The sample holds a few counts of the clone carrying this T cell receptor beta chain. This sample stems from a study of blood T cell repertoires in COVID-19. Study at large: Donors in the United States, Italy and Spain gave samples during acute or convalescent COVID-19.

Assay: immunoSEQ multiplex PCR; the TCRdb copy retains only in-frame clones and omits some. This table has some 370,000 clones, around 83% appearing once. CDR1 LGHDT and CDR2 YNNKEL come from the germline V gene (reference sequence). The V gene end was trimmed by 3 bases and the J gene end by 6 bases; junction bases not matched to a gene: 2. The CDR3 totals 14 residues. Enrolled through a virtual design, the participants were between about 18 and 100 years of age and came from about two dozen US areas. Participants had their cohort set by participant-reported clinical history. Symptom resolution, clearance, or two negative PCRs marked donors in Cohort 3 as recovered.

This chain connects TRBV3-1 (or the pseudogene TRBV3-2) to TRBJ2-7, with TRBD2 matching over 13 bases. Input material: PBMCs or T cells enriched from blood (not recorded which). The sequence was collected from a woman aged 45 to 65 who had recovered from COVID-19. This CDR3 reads CASSHGTSGTEQYF. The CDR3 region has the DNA TGTGCCAGCAGCCACGGGACTAGCGGGACCGAGCAGTACTTC.